A single sample is the source of the 12 T cell receptor beta chains below, sequenced in a study of CXCR3-negative and CXCR3-positive naive CD8 T cells (dated by TCRdb to about 2019). TCRdb names NextSeq 550 as the instrument used. The Human TCR Profiling Kit (MiLaboratory) was used to prepare UMI-labeled 5' RACE TRB cDNA libraries. The reads, reprocessed by TCRdb, yield one row per CDR3 protein sequence and no DNA. The sample's records list fewer than 80,000 distinct CDR3 sequences. The top ten constitute about 4.5% of the sample. The sample was naive CXCR3- CD8+ T cells from blood. This sample's cell subset or site label indicates: CD45RO-CCR7+CD27+CD95- naive CD8+ T cells lacking CXCR3 (TNR3-). These receptors came from a human donor in good health. Some clones in this sample may be carry-over from other donors' samples.

This sequence joins TRBV7-9 and TRBJ2-7; TCRdb lists TRBD1, though no DNA is available to test this call. The CDR3 length is 18 residues. The germline V gene has CDR1 SEHNR and CDR2 FQNEAQ (reference sequence). CDR3 in amino acids: CASSSLGQGLPYSYEQYF.

V is TRBV29-1 and J is TRBJ2-3; as DNA is missing, the TRBD2 call by TCRdb cannot be tested. Germline-derived CDR1 and CDR2 are SQVTM and ANQGSEA. The CDR3 spans 13 residues. CDR3 loop: CSVVWREWYTQYF.

The J gene is TRBJ2-1, the V gene TRBV29-1; lacking DNA, the TRBD1 call made by TCRdb goes unchecked. CDR1 is SQVTM and CDR2 is ANQGSEA in the germline V gene. The CDR3 length is 13 residues. CDR3 in amino acids: CSVEEGAGNEQLF.

The genes are TRBV12-3 or TRBV12-4 and TRBJ2-7; TCRdb's D gene call, TRBD2, goes unchecked for lack of DNA. This CDR3 has 16 residues. The CDR3 loop is CASSFLKTSGGSEQYF.

The chain links TRBV29-1 to TRBJ2-2; the TCRdb D gene call, TRBD1, has no DNA to confirm it. The CDR3 has 15 amino acids. CDR1 is SQVTM, CDR2 ANQGSEA, per germline. This CDR3 is CSVTGGSANTGELFF.

The rearrangement uses TRBV28 and TRBJ2-1; TCRdb reports TRBD2, a call that lacks DNA to check it against. Germline CDR1 MDHEN, CDR2 SYDVKM. The CDR3 is 16 amino acids. The chain's CDR3 is CASSFGLAISDNEQLF.

The chain is built from TRBV7-6 and TRBJ2-3; TCRdb gives TRBD2 as the D gene, but with no DNA this cannot be confirmed. CDR1 and CDR2 (germline): SGHVS, FNYEAQ. This CDR3 spans 16 amino acids. CDR3 in amino acids: CASSLLAGEPGNTQYF.

This chain links TRBV7-2 with TRBJ2-7. From germline, CDR1 is SGHTA and CDR2 FQGNSA. This CDR3 region has 13 residues. This CDR3 is CASSLGVGNEQYF.

Its frequency marks this clonotype as medium-sized. The CDR3 reads CASSQDAQYNEQFF. The genes are TRBV4-3 and TRBJ2-1. The CDR3 is 14 amino acids. The germline CDR1 and CDR2 sequences are LGHNA and YSLEER.

The V call is TRBV29-1, the J call TRBJ2-1; TCRdb calls TRBD2, which cannot be checked without DNA. The CDR3 totals 13 residues. Germline CDR1 and CDR2: SQVTM and ANQGSEA. The CDR3 region is CSVGEGTYNEQFF.

V and J are TRBV7-9 and TRBJ1-1. This CDR3 has 15 amino acids. CDR1 and CDR2 (germline): SEHNR, FQNEAQ (reference sequence). CDR3 in amino acids: CASSLNTEMNTEAFF.

The chain recombines TRBV7-9 with TRBJ1-5; the D call from TCRdb, TRBD1, cannot be confirmed without DNA. Germline-derived CDR1 and CDR2 are SEHNR and FQNEAQ (reference sequence). The CDR3 runs to 19 residues. The CDR3: CASSLSGQGAIEVNQPQHF. Full variable domain (rest looked up from reference TRBV7-9 and TRBJ1-5): DTGVSQNPRHKITKRGQNVTFRCDPISEHNRLYWYRQTLGQGPEFLTYFQNEAQLEKSRLLSDRFSAERPKGSFSTLEIQRTEQGDSAMYLCASSLSGQGAIEVNQPQHFGDGTRLSIL.